This TCR beta chain is from a study of T-cell memory formation after mild COVID-19. From the 5' RACE reads, TCRdb called clonotypes with MiXCR, one entry per CDR3 protein. The repertoire holds around 33,000 distinct CDR3 sequences, with approximately 21% as singletons. The CDR3 is 13 amino acids. V shed 10 bases, J shed 2 bases, and the junction held 5 bases outside the gene matches. The TCR sequence derives from an adult who had mild COVID-19 (a few samples of this study predate the infection). Cell type and time point are not known. The sequenced sample consisted of PBMCs or a T cell subset sorted from them (not recorded which). The V call is TRBV12-3 or TRBV12-4, the J call TRBJ1-3, with TRBD1 matching over 7 bases. The CDR3 sequence is CATQGGPGNTIYF. The DNA for the CDR3 is TGTGCCACCCAGGGGGGGCCTGGAAACACCATATATTTT.